This T cell receptor beta chain was identified in a study of T cell clones after liver transplantation. Study-wide background: In this trial, immunosuppression withdrawal was attempted within 2 years of liver transplant. TCRbeta sequencing after a pre-transplant mixed lymphocyte reaction identified graft-donor-reactive clones, later tracked in post-transplant blood.

This table comes from immunoSEQ multiplex PCR, and its TCRdb copy is limited to in-frame clones, with some not included. The sample holds fewer than 80,000 clones; roughly 84% are singletons and the top ten take 2% to 2.5%. Details on this clone: Its target is not known.

Study results and caveats: The donor-reactive repertoire was only partly measurable in two subjects, lacking donor cells.

The length of the CDR3 is 16 residues. The J segment lost 7 bases and the V segment lost 6 bases, leaving 15 bases of the junction unmatched. Germline V gene data show CDR1 as LNHDA and CDR2 as SQIVND (reference sequence). Sequencing used CD4+ T cells from blood, obtained around 50 months after liver transplant. The chain recombines TRBV19 with TRBJ2-5, with 9 bases lining up with TRBD1. The origin of this receptor is a human patient who received a liver transplant. Some T cells could come from the graft donor. The CDR3 loop reads CASRTTGGADYVTQYF. In DNA form, the CDR3 reads TGTGCCAGTAGGACCACAGGGGGCGCCGACTATGTGACCCAGTACTTC.